This T cell receptor (beta chain) was sequenced for a study of technical replicates of blood from several donors. The trim removed 0 bases at V and 1 base at J, leaving 5 bases unmatched. Germline CDR1 MNHEY, CDR2 SMNVEV (reference sequence). The CDR3 runs 16 residues. The protocol was immunoSEQ multiplex PCR, while the TCRdb copy is restricted to in-frame clones and leaves out a portion. Found here are approximately 70,000 clones, about 90% of them singletons; the top ten hold around 0.42%. The TCR originated in a human donor in good health. The chain carries TRBV27 and TRBJ2-7; TRBD1 matches 8 bases. The sample comprised T cells isolated from PBMCs. CDR3 DNA: TGTGCCAGCAGTTTATCGGGACAGGCGATATCCTACGAGCAGTACTTC. This gives the protein CASSLSGQAISYEQYF.